Listed below are T cell receptor beta chains from one sample, sequenced in a study of T cell changes during pregnancy in multiple sclerosis. Clones were read by immunoSEQ multiplex PCR, and TCRdb kept only the in-frame ones, dropping some. The sample consists of fewer than 70,000 clones, about 92% of them appearing once. Sequencing was performed on CD8+ T cells from peripheral blood mononuclear cells, taken in the third trimester of pregnancy. These receptors were taken from a female donor in good health, enrolled as a control in a pregnancy study. CDR3s include the opening cysteine and the closing phenylalanine or tryptophan. Fields, in order: clone size, D gene, J gene, V gene, CDR3 protein, CDR3 DNA. The D gene is left open where the match is weak. Not every row has a clone size; where given, it reads once, few, many or a size class.

size: few
D: NA
J: TRBJ1-2
V: TRBV5-6
CDR3: CASSPRGGRYGYTF
DNA: TGTGCCAGCAGCCCCCGGGGAGGGAGGTATGGCTACACCTTC

size: NA
D: NA
J: TRBJ1-1
V: TRBV27
CDR3: CASSTDSLLMNTEAFF
DNA: TGTGCCAGCAGTACGGACAGCCTTTTAATGAACACTGAAGCTTTCTTT

size: NA
D: NA
J: TRBJ1-5
V: TRBV6-5
CDR3: CASSYEEGRQPQHF
DNA: TGTGCCAGCAGTTACGAGGAAGGAAGACAGCCCCAGCATTTT

size: NA
D: TRBD2
J: TRBJ2-7
V: TRBV4-3
CDR3: CASSQDHSRGLSSYEQYF
DNA: TGCGCCAGCAGCCAAGATCATTCGCGGGGGTTGAGCTCCTACGAGCAGTACTTC

size: NA
D: NA
J: TRBJ1-4
V: TRBV19
CDR3: CASIRNEKLFF
DNA: TGTGCCAGTATTAGAAATGAAAAACTGTTTTTT

size: NA
D: NA
J: TRBJ2-3
V: TRBV19
CDR3: CASSISPTGDTDTQYF
DNA: TGTGCCAGTAGTATATCCCCCACGGGGGACACAGATACGCAGTATTTT

size: NA
D: NA
J: TRBJ2-3
V: TRBV7-6
CDR3: CASSLGVSPDTQYF
DNA: TGTGCCAGCAGCTTAGGTGTTAGCCCAGATACGCAGTATTTT

size: NA
D: TRBD1
J: TRBJ1-1
V: TRBV15
CDR3: CATSQRTGGLPNTEAFF
DNA: TGTGCCACCAGTCAGAGGACAGGGGGCCTCCCAAACACTGAAGCTTTCTTT

size: NA
D: NA
J: TRBJ1-1
V: TRBV5-6
CDR3: CASSFTGLTEAFF
DNA: TGTGCCAGCAGCTTTACAGGACTAACAGAAGCTTTCTTT

size: once
D: TRBD1
J: TRBJ1-4
V: TRBV4-1
CDR3: CASSQQTGVNEKLFF
DNA: TGCGCCAGCAGCCAACAGACAGGGGTTAATGAAAAACTGTTTTTT

size: NA
D: TRBD1
J: TRBJ1-5
V: TRBV30
CDR3: CAWSTGQGDQPQHF
DNA: TGTGCCTGGTCGACAGGACAGGGCGATCAGCCCCAGCATTTT

size: NA
D: TRBD1
J: TRBJ2-7
V: TRBV27
CDR3: CASSPWDSPYEQYF
DNA: TGTGCCAGCAGTCCCTGGGACAGTCCCTACGAGCAGTACTTC

size: NA
D: NA
J: TRBJ1-5
V: TRBV7-6
CDR3: CASSLGASNQPQHF
DNA: TGTGCCAGCAGCTTAGGGGCGAGCAATCAGCCCCAGCATTTT

size: NA
D: NA
J: TRBJ1-1
V: TRBV7-9
CDR3: CASSLATRLQGKNTEAFF
DNA: TGTGCCAGCAGCTTAGCGACCCGGCTGCAGGGTAAGAACACTGAAGCTTTCTTT

size: NA
D: NA
J: TRBJ2-7
V: TRBV5-4
CDR3: CASSKHGDEQYF
DNA: TGTGCCAGCAGCAAACACGGGGACGAGCAGTACTTC

size: NA
D: NA
J: TRBJ1-2
V: TRBV7-2
CDR3: CASSPTGNSENYGYTF
DNA: TGTGCCAGCAGCCCTACCGGGAACAGTGAAAACTATGGCTACACCTTC

size: NA
D: NA
J: TRBJ2-1
V: TRBV19
CDR3: CASSPLSGAEQFF
DNA: TGTGCCAGTAGTCCCCTGTCCGGTGCTGAGCAGTTCTTC

size: NA
D: NA
J: TRBJ1-3
V: TRBV7-9
CDR3: CASSLIRNSGNTIYF
DNA: TGTGCCAGCAGCTTGATCAGAAACTCTGGAAACACCATATATTTT

size: NA
D: NA
J: TRBJ2-3
V: TRBV5-6
CDR3: CASSGGDFPDTQYF
DNA: TGTGCCAGCAGCGGGGGCGATTTCCCAGATACGCAGTATTTT

size: NA
D: TRBD2
J: TRBJ2-6
V: TRBV10-3
CDR3: CAISVPTSGGATGANVLTF
DNA: TGTGCCATCAGTGTCCCGACTAGCGGGGGGGCTACGGGGGCCAACGTCCTGACTTTC

size: NA
D: NA
J: TRBJ1-2
V: TRBV9
CDR3: CASSVGGTDRLYGYTF
DNA: TGTGCCAGCAGCGTAGGGGGAACCGACAGGCTCTATGGCTACACCTTC

size: NA
D: NA
J: TRBJ1-1
V: TRBV2
CDR3: CASSAQGFPNTEAFF
DNA: TGTGCCAGCAGTGCTCAGGGGTTTCCGAACACTGAAGCTTTCTTT

size: NA
D: NA
J: TRBJ2-3
V: TRBV7-7
CDR3: CASSSLPGSTDTQYF
DNA: TGTGCCAGCAGCTCCCTACCCGGGAGCACAGATACGCAGTATTTT

size: NA
D: TRBD2
J: TRBJ2-3
V: TRBV9
CDR3: CASSVAIGGGDVADTQYF
DNA: TGTGCCAGCAGCGTAGCTATCGGGGGGGGTGACGTTGCAGATACGCAGTATTTT

size: NA
D: TRBD2
J: TRBJ2-7
V: TRBV5-6
CDR3: CASSLRLAPSYEQYF
DNA: TGTGCCAGCAGCTTACGACTAGCGCCTTCCTACGAGCAGTACTTC

size: NA
D: NA
J: TRBJ2-7
V: TRBV30
CDR3: CAWSSTEYYEQYF
DNA: TGTGCCTGGTCCTCTACCGAGTACTACGAGCAGTACTTC

size: NA
D: TRBD2
J: TRBJ2-2
V: TRBV4-3
CDR3: CASSQASGGITGELFF
DNA: TGCGCCAGCAGCCAAGCTAGCGGGGGAATCACCGGGGAGCTGTTTTTT

size: NA
D: NA
J: TRBJ2-1
V: TRBV11-2
CDR3: CASSLNYRESEQFF
DNA: TGTGCCAGCAGCTTGAACTACAGGGAGAGTGAGCAGTTCTTC

size: NA
D: NA
J: TRBJ1-1
V: TRBV4-1
CDR3: CASSQDVPGLRAFF
DNA: TGCGCCAGCAGCCAAGATGTACCAGGGCTCCGAGCTTTCTTT

size: NA
D: NA
J: TRBJ1-1
V: TRBV6-5
CDR3: CASSYSGAAGTEAFF
DNA: TGTGCCAGCAGTTACTCGGGGGCAGCTGGGACTGAAGCTTTCTTT

size: NA
D: NA
J: TRBJ1-5
V: TRBV21-1
CDR3: CASSKEGGRQESSNQPQHF
DNA: TGTGCCAGCAGCAAAGAGGGGGGGCGACAGGAAAGTAGCAATCAGCCCCAGCATTTT

size: NA
D: NA
J: TRBJ1-5
V: TRBV19
CDR3: CASSGRGNQPQHF
DNA: TGTGCCAGTAGTGGCCGGGGTAATCAGCCCCAGCATTTT

size: NA
D: TRBD1
J: TRBJ1-2
V: TRBV5-6
CDR3: CASSLGGTGLLSYGYTF
DNA: TGTGCCAGCAGCTTGGGCGGGACAGGTCTTCTGTCCTATGGCTACACCTTC

size: NA
D: NA
J: TRBJ2-7
V: TRBV2
CDR3: CASSGGEETYSSYEQYF
DNA: TGTGCCAGCAGTGGGGGGGAAGAAACCTACTCCTCCTACGAGCAGTACTTC

size: NA
D: NA
J: TRBJ1-1
V: TRBV11-1
CDR3: CASSLAGRDTEAFF
DNA: TGTGCCAGCAGCTTAGCTGGCCGGGACACTGAAGCTTTCTTT

size: NA
D: NA
J: TRBJ2-2
V: TRBV7-9
CDR3: CASSFAAETGELFF
DNA: TGTGCCAGCAGCTTCGCTGCGGAAACCGGGGAGCTGTTTTTT

size: NA
D: NA
J: TRBJ1-2
V: TRBV29-1
CDR3: CSVEESNYGYTF
DNA: TGCAGCGTTGAAGAGAGTAACTATGGCTACACCTTC

size: NA
D: TRBD1
J: TRBJ2-3
V: TRBV4-1
CDR3: CASSRDRSTDTQYF
DNA: TGCGCCAGCAGCCGGGACAGGAGCACAGATACGCAGTATTTT

size: once
D: NA
J: TRBJ2-2
V: TRBV4-1
CDR3: CASSQAPQNTGELFF
DNA: TGCGCCAGCAGCCAAGCCCCCCAGAACACCGGGGAGCTGTTTTTT

size: NA
D: NA
J: TRBJ1-5
V: TRBV19
CDR3: CASSIRDFNQPQHF
DNA: TGTGCCAGTAGTATCCGGGACTTCAATCAGCCCCAGCATTTT

size: NA
D: TRBD1
J: TRBJ1-3
V: TRBV5-4
CDR3: CASSWGTVSGNTIYF
DNA: TGTGCCAGCAGCTGGGGGACAGTCTCTGGAAACACCATATATTTT

size: NA
D: NA
J: TRBJ2-3
V: TRBV9
CDR3: CASSSQTSRVTDTQYF
DNA: TGTGCCAGCAGCTCCCAGACTAGTAGGGTCACAGATACGCAGTATTTT